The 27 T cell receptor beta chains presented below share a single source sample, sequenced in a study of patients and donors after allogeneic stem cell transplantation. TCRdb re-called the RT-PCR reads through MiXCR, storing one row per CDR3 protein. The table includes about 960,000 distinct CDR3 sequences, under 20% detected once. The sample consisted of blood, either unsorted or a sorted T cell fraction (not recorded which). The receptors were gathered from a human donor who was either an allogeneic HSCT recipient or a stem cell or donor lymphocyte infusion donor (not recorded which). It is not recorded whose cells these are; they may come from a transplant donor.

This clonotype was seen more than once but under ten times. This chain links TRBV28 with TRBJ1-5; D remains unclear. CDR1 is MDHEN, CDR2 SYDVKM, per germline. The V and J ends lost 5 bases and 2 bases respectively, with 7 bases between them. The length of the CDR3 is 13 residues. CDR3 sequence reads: CASSTTGNQPQHF. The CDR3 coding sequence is TGTGCCAGCAGTACTACGGGCAATCAGCCCCAGCATTTT. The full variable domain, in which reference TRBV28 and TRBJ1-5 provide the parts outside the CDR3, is DVKVTQSSRYLVKRTGEKVFLECVQDMDHENMFWYRQDPGLGLRLIYFSYDVKMKEKGDIPEGYSVSREKKERFSLILESASTNQTSMYLCASSTTGNQPQHFGDGTRLSIL.

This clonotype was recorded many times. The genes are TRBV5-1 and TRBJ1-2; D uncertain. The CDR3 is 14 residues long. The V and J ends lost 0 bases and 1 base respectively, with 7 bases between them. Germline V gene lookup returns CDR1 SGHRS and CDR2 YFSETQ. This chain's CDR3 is CASSLDLSNYGYTF. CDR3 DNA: TGCGCCAGCAGCTTGGATCTCAGTAACTATGGCTACACCTTC.

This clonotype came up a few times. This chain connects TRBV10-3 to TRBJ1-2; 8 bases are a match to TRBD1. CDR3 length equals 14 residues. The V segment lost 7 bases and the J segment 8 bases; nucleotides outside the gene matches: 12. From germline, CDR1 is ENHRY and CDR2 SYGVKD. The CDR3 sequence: CAITWDRRDSGYTF. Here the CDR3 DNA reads TGTGCCATCACCTGGGACAGGAGGGACTCCGGCTACACCTTC.

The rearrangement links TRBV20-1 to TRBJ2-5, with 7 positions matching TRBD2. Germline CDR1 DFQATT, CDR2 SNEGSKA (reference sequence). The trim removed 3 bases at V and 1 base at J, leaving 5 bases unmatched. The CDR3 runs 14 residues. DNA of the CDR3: TGCAGTGCTAGTTTACTAGCGACCCAAGAGACCCAGTACTTC. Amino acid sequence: CSASLLATQETQYF.

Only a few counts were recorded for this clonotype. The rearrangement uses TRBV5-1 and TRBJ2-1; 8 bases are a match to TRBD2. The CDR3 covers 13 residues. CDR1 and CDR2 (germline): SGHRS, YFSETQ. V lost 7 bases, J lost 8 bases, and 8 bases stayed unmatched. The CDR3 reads CASGLATTDEQFF. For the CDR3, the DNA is TGCGCCAGCGGACTAGCCACGACGGATGAGCAGTTCTTC.

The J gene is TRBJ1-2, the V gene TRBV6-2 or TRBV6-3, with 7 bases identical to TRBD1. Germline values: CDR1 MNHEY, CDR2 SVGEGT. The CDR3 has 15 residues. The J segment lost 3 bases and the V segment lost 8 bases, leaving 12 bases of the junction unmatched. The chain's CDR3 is CASDPGTATDYGYTF. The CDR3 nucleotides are TGTGCCAGCGATCCCGGGACAGCAACTGACTATGGCTACACCTTC.

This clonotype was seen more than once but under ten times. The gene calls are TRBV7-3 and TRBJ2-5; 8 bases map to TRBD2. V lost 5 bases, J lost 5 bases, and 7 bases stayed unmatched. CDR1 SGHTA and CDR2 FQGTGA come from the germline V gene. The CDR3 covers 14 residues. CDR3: CASSPRTSRETQYF. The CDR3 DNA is TGTGCCAGCAGCCCCAGGACTAGCAGGGAGACCCAGTACTTC.

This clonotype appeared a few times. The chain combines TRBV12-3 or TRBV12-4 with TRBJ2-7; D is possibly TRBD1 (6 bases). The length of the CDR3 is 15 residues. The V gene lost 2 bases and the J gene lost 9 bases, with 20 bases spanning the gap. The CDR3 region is CASSLTDRSPTGQYF. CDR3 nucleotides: TGTGCCAGCAGTTTAACGGACAGAAGCCCTACGGGGCAGTACTTC.

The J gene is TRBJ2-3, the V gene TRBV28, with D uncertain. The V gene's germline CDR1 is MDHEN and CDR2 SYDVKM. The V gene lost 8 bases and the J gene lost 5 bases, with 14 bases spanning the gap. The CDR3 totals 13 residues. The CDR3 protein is CASHRAELDTQYF. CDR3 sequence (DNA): TGTGCCAGCCACCGGGCCGAACTAGATACGCAGTATTTT.

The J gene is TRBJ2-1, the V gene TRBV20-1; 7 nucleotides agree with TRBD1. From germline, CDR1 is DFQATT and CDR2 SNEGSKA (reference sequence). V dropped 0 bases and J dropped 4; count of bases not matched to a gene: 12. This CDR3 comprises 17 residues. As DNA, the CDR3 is TGCAGTGCTAGAGATCCCACAGGGGTCGCCTTGTACAATGAGCAGTTCTTC. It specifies CSARDPTGVALYNEQFF.

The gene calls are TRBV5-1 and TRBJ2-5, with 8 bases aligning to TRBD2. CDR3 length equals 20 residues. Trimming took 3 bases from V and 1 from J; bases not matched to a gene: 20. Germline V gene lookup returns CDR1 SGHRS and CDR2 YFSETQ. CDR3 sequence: CASSSILKSGGARRQETQYF. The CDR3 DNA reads TGCGCCAGCAGCTCAATCCTTAAGAGCGGGGGCGCACGGCGCCAAGAGACCCAGTACTTC.

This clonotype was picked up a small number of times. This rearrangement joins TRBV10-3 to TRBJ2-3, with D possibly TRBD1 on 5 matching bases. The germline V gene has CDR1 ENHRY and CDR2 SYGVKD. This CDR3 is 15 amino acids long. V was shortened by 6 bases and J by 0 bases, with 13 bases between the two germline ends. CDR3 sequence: CAISKGVSSTDTQYF. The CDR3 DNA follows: TGTGCCATCAGCAAAGGGGTTTCCAGCACAGATACGCAGTATTTT.

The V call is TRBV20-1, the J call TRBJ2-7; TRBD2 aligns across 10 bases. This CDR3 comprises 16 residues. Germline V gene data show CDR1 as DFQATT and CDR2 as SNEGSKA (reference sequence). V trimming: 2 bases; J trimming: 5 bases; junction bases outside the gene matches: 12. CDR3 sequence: CSARSIERGGVDEQYF. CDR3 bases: TGCAGTGCTAGAAGCATCGAGCGGGGGGGCGTCGACGAGCAGTACTTC.

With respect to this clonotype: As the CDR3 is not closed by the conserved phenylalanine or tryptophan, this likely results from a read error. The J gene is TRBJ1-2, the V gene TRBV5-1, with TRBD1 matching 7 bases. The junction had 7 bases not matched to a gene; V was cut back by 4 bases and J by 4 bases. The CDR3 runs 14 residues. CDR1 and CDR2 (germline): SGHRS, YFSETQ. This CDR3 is CASSPNRGRYGYTI. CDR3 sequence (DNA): TGCGCCAGCAGCCCGAACAGGGGACGCTATGGCTACACCATC.

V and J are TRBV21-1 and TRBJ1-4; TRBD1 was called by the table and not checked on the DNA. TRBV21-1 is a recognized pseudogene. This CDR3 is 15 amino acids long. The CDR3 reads CASSKSGFGGEKLFF. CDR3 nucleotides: TGTGCCAGCAGCAAAAGCGGATTCGGGGGGGAAAAACTGTTTTTT.

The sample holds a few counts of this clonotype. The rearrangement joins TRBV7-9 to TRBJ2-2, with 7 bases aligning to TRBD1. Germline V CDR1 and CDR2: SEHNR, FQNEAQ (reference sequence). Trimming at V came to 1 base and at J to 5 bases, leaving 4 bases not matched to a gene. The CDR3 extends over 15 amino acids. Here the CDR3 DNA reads TGTGCCAGCAGCTTAGGACAGGGTGAAACCGGGGAGCTGTTTTTT. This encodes CASSLGQGETGELFF.

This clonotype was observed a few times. The CDR3 sequence is CASSLEVGGPVETQYF. CDR3 bases: TGTGCCAGCAGCTTGGAGGTGGGAGGGCCAGTAGAGACCCAGTACTTC. This chain joins TRBV5-4 and TRBJ2-5; TRBD2 matches at 7 bases. CDR3 length: 16 residues. The V segment lost 0 bases and the J segment 4 bases; nucleotides outside the gene matches: 9. Germline-derived CDR1 and CDR2 are SGHNT and YYREEE (reference sequence).

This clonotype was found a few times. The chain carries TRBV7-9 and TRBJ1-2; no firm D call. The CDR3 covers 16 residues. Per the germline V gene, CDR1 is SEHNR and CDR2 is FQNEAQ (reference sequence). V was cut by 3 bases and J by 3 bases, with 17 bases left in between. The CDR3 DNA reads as TGTGCCAGCAGCTTTGGGTTAACGGTCCACCACTATGGCTACACCTTC. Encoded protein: CASSFGLTVHHYGYTF.

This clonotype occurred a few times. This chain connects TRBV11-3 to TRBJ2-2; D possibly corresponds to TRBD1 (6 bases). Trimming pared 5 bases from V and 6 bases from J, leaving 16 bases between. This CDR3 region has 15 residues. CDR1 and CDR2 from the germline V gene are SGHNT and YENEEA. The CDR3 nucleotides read TGTGCCAGCAGCCCTTCCCAGGGGTGGCCCGGGGAGCTGTTTTTT. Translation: CASSPSQGWPGELFF.

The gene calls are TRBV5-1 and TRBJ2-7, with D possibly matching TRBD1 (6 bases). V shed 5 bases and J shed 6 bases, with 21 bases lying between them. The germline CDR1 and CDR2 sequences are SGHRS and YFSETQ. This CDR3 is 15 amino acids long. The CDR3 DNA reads TGCGCCAGCAGTTTGACAGGCTCTATCTCTCGCGAGCAGTACTTC. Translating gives CASSLTGSISREQYF.

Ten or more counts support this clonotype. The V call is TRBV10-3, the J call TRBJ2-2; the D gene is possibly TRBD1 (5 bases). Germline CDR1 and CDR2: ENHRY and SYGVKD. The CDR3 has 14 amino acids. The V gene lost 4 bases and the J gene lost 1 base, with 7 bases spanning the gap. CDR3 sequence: CAISGQQNTGELFF. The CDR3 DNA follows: TGTGCCATCAGTGGACAGCAGAACACCGGGGAGCTGTTTTTT.

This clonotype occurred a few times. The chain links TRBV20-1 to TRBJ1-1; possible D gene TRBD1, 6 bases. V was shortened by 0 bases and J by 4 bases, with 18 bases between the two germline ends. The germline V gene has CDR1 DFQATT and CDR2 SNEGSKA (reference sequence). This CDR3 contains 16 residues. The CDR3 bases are TGCAGTGCTAGAGATTTTGATAGGGGGGCCGGCACTGAAGCTTTCTTT. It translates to CSARDFDRGAGTEAFF.

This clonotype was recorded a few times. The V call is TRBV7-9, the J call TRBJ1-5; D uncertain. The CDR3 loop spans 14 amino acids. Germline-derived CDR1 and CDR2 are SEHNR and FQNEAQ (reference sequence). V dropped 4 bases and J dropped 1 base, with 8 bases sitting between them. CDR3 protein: CASSSERSNQPQHF. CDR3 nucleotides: TGTGCCAGCAGCTCAGAGAGGAGCAATCAGCCCCAGCATTTT.

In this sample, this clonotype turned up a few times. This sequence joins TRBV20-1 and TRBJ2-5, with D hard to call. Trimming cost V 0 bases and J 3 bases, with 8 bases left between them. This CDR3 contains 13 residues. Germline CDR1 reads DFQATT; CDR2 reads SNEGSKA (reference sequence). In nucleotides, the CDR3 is TGCAGTGCTAGAGATTCGAGGAAAGAGACCCAGTACTTC. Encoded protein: CSARDSRKETQYF.

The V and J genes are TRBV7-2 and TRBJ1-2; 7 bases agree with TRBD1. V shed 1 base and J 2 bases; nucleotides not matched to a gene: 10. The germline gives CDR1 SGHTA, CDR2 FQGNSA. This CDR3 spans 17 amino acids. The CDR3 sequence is CASSLGVATGINYGYTF. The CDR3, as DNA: TGTGCCAGCAGCTTAGGGGTGGCGACAGGGATCAACTATGGCTACACCTTC.

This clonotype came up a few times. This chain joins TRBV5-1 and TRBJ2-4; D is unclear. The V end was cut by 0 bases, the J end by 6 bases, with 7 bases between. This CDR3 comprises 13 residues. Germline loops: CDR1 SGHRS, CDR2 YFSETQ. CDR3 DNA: TGCGCCAGCAGCTTGGAGGATGGAAACATTCAGTACTTC. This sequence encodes CASSLEDGNIQYF.

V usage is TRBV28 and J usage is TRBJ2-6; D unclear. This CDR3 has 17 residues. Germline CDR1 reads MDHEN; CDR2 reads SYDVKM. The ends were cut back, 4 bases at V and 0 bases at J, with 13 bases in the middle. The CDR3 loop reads CASSWVGRNSGANVLTF. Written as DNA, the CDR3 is TGTGCCAGCAGTTGGGTAGGACGGAACTCTGGGGCCAACGTCCTGACTTTC.